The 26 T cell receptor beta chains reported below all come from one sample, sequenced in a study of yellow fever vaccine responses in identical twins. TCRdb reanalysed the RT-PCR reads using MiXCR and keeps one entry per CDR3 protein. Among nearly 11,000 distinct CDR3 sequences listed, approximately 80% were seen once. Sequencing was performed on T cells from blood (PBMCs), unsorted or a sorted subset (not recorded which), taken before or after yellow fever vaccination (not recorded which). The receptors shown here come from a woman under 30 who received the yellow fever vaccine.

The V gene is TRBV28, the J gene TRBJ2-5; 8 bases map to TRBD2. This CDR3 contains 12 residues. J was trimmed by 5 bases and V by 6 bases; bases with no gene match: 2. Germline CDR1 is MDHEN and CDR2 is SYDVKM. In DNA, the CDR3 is TGTGCCAGCAGCGGGGGGGGGGAGACCCAGTACTTC. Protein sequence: CASSGGGETQYF. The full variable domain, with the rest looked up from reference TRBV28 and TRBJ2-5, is DVKVTQSSRYLVKRTGEKVFLECVQDMDHENMFWYRQDPGLGLRLIYFSYDVKMKEKGDIPEGYSVSREKKERFSLILESASTNQTSMYLCASSGGGETQYFGPGTRLLVL.

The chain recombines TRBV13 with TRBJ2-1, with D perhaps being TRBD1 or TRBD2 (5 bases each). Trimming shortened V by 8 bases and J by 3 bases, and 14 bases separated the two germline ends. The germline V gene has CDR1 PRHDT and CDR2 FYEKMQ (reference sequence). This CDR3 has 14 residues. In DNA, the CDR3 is TGTGCCAGCTCTCCCGGGGCGAACTACAATGAGCAGTTCTTC. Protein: CASSPGANYNEQFF.

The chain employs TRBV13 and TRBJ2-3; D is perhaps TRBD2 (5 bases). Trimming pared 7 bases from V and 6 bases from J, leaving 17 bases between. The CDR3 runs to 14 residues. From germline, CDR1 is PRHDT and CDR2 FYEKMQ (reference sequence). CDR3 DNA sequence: TGTGCCAGCACCGAGGGTCGGGTTGTGGATACGCAGTATTTT. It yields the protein CASTEGRVVDTQYF.

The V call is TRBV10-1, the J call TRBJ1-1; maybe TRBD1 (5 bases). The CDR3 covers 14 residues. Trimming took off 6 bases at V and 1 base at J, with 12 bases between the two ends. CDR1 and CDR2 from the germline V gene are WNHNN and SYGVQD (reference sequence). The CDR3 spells CASREGGQNTEAFF. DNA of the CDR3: TGCGCCAGCAGAGAAGGTGGACAGAACACTGAAGCTTTCTTT.

CDR3 sequence (DNA): TGTGCCAGCAGTTACTCGGCCTACAATGAGCAGTTCTTC. Protein product: CASSYSAYNEQFF. The gene calls are TRBV6-2 or TRBV6-3 and TRBJ2-1; no firm D call. Germline CDR1 is MNHEY and CDR2 is SVGEGT. V lost 0 bases and J lost 2, with 2 bases in between. This CDR3 has 13 amino acids.

CDR3 region: CASSDRASYEQYF. The CDR3, as DNA: TGTGCCAGCAGTGACAGGGCCTCCTACGAGCAGTACTTC. The gene calls are TRBV6-4 and TRBJ2-7; D call uncertain. Germline CDR1 MRHNA, CDR2 SNTAGT. CDR3 length: 13 residues. The V end was cut by 2 bases, the J end by 0 bases, with 5 bases between.

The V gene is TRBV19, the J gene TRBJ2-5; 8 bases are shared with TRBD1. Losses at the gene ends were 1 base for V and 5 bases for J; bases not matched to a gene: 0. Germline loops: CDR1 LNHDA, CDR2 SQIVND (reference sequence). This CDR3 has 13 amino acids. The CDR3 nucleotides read TGTGCCAGTAGTATAGCAGGGGGCGAGACCCAGTACTTC. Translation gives CASSIAGGETQYF. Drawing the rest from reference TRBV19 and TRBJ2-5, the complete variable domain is DGGITQSPKYLFRKEGQNVTLSCEQNLNHDAMYWYRQDPGQGLRLIYYSQIVNDFQKGDIAEGYSVSREKKESFPLTVTSAQKNPTAFYLCASSIAGGETQYFGPGTRLLVL.

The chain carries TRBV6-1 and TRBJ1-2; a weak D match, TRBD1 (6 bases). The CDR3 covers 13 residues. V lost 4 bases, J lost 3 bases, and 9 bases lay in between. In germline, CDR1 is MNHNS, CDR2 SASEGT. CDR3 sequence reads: CASSGGGDYGYTF. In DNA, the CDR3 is TGTGCCAGCAGTGGTGGGGGCGACTATGGCTACACCTTC.

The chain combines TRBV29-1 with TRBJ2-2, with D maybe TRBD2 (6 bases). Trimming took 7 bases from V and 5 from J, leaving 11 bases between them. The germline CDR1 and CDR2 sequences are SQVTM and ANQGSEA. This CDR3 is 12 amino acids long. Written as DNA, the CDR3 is TGCAGCGCCAACGGGGGAACCGGGGAGCTGTTTTTT. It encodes CSANGGTGELFF.

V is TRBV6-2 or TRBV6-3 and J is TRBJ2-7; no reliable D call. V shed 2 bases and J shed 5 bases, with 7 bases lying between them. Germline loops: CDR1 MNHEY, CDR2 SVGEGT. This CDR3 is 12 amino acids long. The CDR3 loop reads CASSYGVHEQYV. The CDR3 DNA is TGTGCCAGCAGTTACGGCGTCCACGAGCAGTACGTC.

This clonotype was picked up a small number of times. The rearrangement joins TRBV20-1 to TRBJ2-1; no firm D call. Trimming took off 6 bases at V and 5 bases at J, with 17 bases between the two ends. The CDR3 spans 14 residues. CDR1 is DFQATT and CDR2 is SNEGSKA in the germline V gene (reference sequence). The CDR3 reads CSAQRLGSNNEQFF. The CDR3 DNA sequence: TGCAGTGCCCAACGCCTGGGCAGTAACAATGAGCAGTTCTTC.

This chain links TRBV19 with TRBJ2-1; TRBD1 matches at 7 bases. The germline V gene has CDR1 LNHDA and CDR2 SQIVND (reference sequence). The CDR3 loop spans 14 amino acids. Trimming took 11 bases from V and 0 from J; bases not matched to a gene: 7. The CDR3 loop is CASGDSGSYNEQFF. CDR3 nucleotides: TGTGCCTCCGGGGACAGCGGCTCCTACAATGAGCAGTTCTTC. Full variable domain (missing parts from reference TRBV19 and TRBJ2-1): DGGITQSPKYLFRKEGQNVTLSCEQNLNHDAMYWYRQDPGQGLRLIYYSQIVNDFQKGDIAEGYSVSREKKESFPLTVTSAQKNPTAFYLCASGDSGSYNEQFFGPGTRLTVL.

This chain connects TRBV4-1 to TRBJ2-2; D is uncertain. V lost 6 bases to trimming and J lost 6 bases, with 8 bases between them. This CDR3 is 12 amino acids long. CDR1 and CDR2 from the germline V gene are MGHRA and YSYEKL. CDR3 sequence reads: CASRPLSGELFF. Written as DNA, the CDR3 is TGCGCCAGCAGACCTCTATCCGGGGAGCTGTTTTTT.

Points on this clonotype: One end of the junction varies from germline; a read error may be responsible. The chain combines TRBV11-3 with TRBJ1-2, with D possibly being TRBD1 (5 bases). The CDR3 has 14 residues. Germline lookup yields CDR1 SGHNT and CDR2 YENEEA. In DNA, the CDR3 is TGTGCCAGCAGCGGCACAGGTGCTAACTATGGTTACACCTTC. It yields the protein CASSGTGANYGYTF.

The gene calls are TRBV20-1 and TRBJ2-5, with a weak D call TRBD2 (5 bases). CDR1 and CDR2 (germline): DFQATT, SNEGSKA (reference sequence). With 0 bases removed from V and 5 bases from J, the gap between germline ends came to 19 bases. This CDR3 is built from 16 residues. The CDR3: CSARDLLAFAGETQYF. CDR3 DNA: TGCAGTGCTAGAGACCTGCTAGCTTTTGCCGGGGAGACCCAGTACTTC.

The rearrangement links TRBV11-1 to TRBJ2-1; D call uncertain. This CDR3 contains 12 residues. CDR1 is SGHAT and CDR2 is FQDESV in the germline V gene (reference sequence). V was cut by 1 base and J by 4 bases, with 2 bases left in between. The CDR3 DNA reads TGTGCCAGCAGCTTAGAATACAATGAGCAGTTCTTC. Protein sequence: CASSLEYNEQFF.

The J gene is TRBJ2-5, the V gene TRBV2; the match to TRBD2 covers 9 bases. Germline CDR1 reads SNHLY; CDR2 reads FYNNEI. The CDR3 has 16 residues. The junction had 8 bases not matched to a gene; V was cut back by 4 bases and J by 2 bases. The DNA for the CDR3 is TGTGCCAGCAGTGGGGATTCCGGACTAGCGCAAGAGACCCAGTACTTC. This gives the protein CASSGDSGLAQETQYF.

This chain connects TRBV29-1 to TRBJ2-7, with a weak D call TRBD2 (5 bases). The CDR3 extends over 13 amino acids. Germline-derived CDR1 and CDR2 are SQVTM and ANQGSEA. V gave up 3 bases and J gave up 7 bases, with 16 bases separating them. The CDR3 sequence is CSVESGLSSEQYF. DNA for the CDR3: TGCAGCGTTGAGTCCGGACTGTCTTCGGAGCAGTACTTC.

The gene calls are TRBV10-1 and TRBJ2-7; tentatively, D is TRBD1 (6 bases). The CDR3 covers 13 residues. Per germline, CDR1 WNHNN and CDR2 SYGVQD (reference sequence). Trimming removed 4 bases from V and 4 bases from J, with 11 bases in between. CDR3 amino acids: CASSGGRGYEQYF. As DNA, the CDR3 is TGCGCCAGCAGTGGTGGCAGGGGATACGAGCAGTACTTC.

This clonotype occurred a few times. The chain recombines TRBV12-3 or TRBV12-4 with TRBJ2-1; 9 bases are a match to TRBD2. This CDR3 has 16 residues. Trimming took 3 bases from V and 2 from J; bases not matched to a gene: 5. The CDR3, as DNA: TGTGCCAGCAGTTTCAATGGCGGGGGGGCCTACAATGAGCAGTTCTTC. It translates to CASSFNGGGAYNEQFF.

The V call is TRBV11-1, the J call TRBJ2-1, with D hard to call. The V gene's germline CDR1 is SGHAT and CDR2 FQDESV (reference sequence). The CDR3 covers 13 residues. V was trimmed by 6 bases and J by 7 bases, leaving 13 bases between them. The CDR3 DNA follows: TGTGCCAGCAGACCCACCTACAGTAATGAGCAGTTCTTC. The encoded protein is CASRPTYSNEQFF. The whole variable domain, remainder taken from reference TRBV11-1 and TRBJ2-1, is EAEVAQSPRYKITEKSQAVAFWCDPISGHATLYWYRQILGQGPELLVQFQDESVVDDSQLPKDRFSAERLKGVDSTLKIQPAELGDSAMYLCASRPTYSNEQFFGPGTRLTVL.

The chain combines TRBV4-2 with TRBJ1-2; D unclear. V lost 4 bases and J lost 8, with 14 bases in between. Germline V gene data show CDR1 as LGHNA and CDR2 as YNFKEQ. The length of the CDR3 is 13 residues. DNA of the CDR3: TGTGCCAGCAGCCCCTCTGAGACTTCCGGCTACACCTTC. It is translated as CASSPSETSGYTF.

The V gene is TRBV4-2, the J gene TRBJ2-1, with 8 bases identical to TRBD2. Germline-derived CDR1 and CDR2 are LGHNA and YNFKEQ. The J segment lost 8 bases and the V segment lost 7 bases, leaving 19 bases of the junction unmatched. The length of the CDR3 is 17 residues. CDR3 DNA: TGTGCCAGCACCCACTCAGAGGGACTAGGCGGATTCGATGAGCAGTTCTTC. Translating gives CASTHSEGLGGFDEQFF.

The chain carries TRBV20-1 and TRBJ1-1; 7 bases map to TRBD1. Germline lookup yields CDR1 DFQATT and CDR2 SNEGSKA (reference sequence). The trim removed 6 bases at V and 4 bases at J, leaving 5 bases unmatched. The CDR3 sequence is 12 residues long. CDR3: CSATGLGTEAFF. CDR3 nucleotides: TGCAGTGCGACAGGGTTGGGCACTGAAGCTTTCTTT.

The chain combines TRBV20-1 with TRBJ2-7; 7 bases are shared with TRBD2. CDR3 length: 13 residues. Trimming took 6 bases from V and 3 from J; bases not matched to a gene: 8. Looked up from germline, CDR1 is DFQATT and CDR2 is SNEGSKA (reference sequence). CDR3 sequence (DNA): TGCAGTGCCAACGAAGGGACTAACTACGAGCAGTACTTC. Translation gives CSANEGTNYEQYF.

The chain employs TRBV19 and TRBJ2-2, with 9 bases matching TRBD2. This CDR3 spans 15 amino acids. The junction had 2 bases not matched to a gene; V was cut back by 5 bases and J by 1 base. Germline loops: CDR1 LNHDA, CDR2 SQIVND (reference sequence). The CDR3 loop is CASSVTSGNTGELFF. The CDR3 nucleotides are TGTGCCAGTAGTGTGACTAGCGGGAACACCGGGGAGCTGTTTTTT.